What follows is one T cell receptor beta chain and its context. The ends lost 8 bases at V and 3 bases at J; junction bases unmatched: 11. Germline-derived CDR1 and CDR2 are SGHAT and FQNNGV. The CDR3 sequence is 15 residues long. This sample stems from a study of blood T cell repertoires in COVID-19. Assay: immunoSEQ multiplex PCR; the TCRdb copy retains only in-frame clones and omits some. The table includes 100,000 or so clones, 88% detected once. The sequenced sample consisted of peripheral blood. V usage is TRBV11-2 and J usage is TRBJ2-3, with 7 bases matching TRBD2. This sequence was found in a man aged 60-69 years with acute or convalescent COVID-19. The CDR3 DNA is TGTGCCAGCGGGGCCCGGACTAGTGGTACAGATACGCAGTATTTT. This translates into CASGARTSGTDTQYF.